A single T cell receptor beta chain is shown here with its context. The antigen is undetermined. This sample was included in a study of OX40 agonist ivuxolimab in advanced cancers. Overall study context: Those treated in dose escalation had hepatocellular carcinoma, melanoma, renal cell cancer or head and neck cancer.

Study results and limitations: In the 0.1 to 3.0 mg/kg range, CD4+ and CD8+ blood T cells had expanded clonally by week 6.

Prior autoimmune disease or systemic immunosuppression barred patients. The CDR3 covers 15 residues. Per germline, CDR1 MNHEY and CDR2 SMNVEV (reference sequence). Between the trimmed V and J ends, which lost 6 bases and 5 bases, there was a span of 16 bases. Profiled with immunoSEQ multiplex PCR; TCRdb holds only in-frame clones, not every one. The data show tens of thousands of clones, with roughly nine tenths seen just once and about 2.7% held by the top ten. The sample was CD4+ or CD8+ T cells sorted from blood, taken in a trial of the OX40 agonist ivuxolimab. This TCR was sampled from an adult with an advanced solid tumor such as melanoma, head and neck, liver or kidney cancer. This chain joins TRBV27 and TRBJ1-4; TRBD1 is a possible D gene (6 bases). The CDR3 region is CASSSSGTRNEKLFF. The CDR3 nucleotides are TGTGCCAGCAGCTCTTCCGGGACAAGGAATGAAAAACTGTTTTTT.